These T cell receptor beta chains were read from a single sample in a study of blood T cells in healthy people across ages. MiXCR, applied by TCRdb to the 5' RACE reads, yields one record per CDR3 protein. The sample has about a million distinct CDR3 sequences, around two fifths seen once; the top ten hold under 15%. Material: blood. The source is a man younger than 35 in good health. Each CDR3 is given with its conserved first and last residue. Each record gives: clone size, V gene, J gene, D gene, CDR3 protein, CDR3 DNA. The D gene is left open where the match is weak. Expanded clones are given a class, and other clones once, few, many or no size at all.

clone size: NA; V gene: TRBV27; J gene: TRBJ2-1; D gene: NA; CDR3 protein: CASSPLEIAPNEQFF; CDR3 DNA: TGTGCCAGCAGCCCCCTGGAGATAGCCCCTAATGAGCAGTTCTTC
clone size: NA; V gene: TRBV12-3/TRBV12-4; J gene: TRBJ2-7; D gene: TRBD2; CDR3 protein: CASRSGGAYEQYF; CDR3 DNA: TGTGCCAGCAGGAGCGGGGGGGCATACGAGCAGTACTTC
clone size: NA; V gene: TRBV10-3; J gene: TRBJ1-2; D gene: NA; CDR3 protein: CAISVVADYGYTF; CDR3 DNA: TGTGCCATCAGTGTCGTAGCGGACTATGGCTACACCTTC
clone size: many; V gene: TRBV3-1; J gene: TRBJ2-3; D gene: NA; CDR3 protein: CASSQDLFGGHTQYF; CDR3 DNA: TGTGCCAGCAGCCAAGACTTGTTTGGTGGGCATACGCAGTATTTT
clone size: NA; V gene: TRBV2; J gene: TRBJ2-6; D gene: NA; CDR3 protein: CASSRDSGANVLTF; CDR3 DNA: TGTGCCAGCAGCAGGGATTCTGGGGCCAACGTCCTGACTTTC
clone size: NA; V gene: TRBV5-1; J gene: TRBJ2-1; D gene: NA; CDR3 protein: CASSLAGRFQETQFF; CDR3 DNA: TGCGCCAGCAGCTTGGCAGGACGCTTTCAAGAGACCCAGTTCTTC
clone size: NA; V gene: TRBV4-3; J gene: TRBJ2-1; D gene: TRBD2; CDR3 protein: CASSQDRVRTGGLSERSYNEQFF; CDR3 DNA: TGCGCCAGCAGCCAAGATAGGGTACGGACGGGGGGGCTCTCGGAGAGATCCTACAATGAGCAGTTCTTC
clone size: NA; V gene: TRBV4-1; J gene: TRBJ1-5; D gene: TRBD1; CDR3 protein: CASSQEGGQGNQPQHF; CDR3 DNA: TGCGCCAGCAGCCAAGAAGGGGGACAGGGGAATCAGCCCCAGCATTTT
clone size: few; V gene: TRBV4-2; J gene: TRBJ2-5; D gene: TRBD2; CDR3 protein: CASSSGLAGEYQETQYF; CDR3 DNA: TGTGCCAGCAGCTCGGGACTAGCGGGGGAGTACCAAGAGACCCAGTACTTC
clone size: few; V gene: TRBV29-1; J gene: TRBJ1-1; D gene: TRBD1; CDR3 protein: CSVAARGLVSEAFF; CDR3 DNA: TGCAGCGTGGCAGCCAGGGGGCTTGTTTCTGAAGCTTTCTTT
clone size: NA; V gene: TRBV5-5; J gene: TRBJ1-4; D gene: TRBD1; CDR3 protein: CASSLGQGRELFF; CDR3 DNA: TGTGCCAGCAGCTTGGGACAGGGGAGGGAACTGTTTTTT
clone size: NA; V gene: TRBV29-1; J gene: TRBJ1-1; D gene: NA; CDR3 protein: CSVPGDLDRLRTEAFF; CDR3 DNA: TGCAGCGTCCCTGGGGACCTAGACAGATTAAGGACTGAAGCTTTCTTT
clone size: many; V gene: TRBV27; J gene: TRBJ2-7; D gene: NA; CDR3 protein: CASSPGGAYEQYF; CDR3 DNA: TGTGCCAGCAGCCCCGGAGGGGCCTACGAGCAGTACTTC
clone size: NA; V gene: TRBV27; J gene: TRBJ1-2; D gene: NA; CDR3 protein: CASSVSEGNGYTF; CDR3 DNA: TGTGCCAGCAGTGTATCGGAGGGTAATGGCTACACCTTC
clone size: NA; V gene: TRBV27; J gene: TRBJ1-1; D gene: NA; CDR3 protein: CATSLGAGNTEAFF; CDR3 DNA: TGTGCCACCTCCCTGGGGGCGGGGAACACTGAAGCTTTCTTT
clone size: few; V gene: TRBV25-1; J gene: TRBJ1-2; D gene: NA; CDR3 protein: CASRHPNYGYTF; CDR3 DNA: TGTGCCAGCAGGCACCCTAACTATGGCTACACCTTC
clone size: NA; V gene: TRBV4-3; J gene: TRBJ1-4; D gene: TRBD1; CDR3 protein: CASSPRDSREKLFF; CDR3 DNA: TGCGCCAGCAGCCCACGGGACAGTCGAGAAAAACTGTTTTTT
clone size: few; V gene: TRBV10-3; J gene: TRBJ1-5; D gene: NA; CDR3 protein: CAISESQDQPQHF; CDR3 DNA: TGTGCCATCAGTGAATCCCAGGATCAGCCCCAGCATTTT
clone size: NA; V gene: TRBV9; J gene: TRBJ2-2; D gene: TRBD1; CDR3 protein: CASSADRDRVATGELFF; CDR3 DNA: TGTGCCAGCAGCGCCGACCGGGACAGGGTCGCCACCGGGGAGCTGTTTTTT
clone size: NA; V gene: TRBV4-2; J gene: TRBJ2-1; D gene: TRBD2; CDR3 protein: CASSQDRGGWSNEQFF; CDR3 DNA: TGTGCCAGCAGCCAAGATCGGGGAGGGTGGAGTAATGAGCAGTTCTTC
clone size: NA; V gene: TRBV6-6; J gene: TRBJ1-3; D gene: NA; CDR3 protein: CASSYSPGTRSGNTIYF; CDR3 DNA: TGTGCCAGCAGTTACTCGCCAGGCACTAGGTCTGGAAACACCATATATTTT
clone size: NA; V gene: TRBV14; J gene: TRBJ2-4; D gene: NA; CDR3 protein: CASSQDIVRPDNEQYF; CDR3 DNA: TGTGCCAGCAGCCAAGATATCGTTCGGCCAGACAATGAGCAGTACTTC
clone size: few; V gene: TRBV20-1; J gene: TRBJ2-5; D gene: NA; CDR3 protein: CSASSLGETQYF; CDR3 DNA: TGCAGTGCTAGCTCCTTAGGGGAGACCCAGTACTTC
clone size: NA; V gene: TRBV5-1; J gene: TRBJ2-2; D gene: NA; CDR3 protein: CASREVGNTGELFF; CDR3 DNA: TGCGCCAGCAGAGAAGTCGGGAACACCGGGGAGCTGTTTTTT
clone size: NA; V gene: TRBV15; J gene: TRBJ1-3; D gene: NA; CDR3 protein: CATSSVHRENTIYF; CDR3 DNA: TGTGCCACCAGCAGTGTCCACAGGGAAAACACCATATATTTT
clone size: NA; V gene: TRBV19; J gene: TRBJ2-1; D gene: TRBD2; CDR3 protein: CASSIVPSGAYNEQFF; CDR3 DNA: TGTGCCAGTAGTATCGTACCTAGCGGGGCCTACAATGAGCAGTTCTTC
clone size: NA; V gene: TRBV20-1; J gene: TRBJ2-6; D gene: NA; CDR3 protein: CSATRGGSGANVLTF; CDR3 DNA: TGCAGTGCCACAAGGGGGGGGTCTGGGGCCAACGTCCTGACTTTC
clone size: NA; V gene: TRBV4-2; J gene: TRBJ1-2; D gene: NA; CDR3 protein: CASSQDTKNNYGYTF; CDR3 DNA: TGTGCCAGCAGCCAAGATACGAAGAATAACTATGGCTACACCTTC
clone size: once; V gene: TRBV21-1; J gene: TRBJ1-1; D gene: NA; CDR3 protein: CAPPGPEAFF; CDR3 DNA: TGTGCCCCACCCGGGCCTGAAGCTTTCTTT
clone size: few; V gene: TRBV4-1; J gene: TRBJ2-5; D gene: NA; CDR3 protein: CASSQDPDRGEGETQYF; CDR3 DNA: TGCGCCAGCAGCCAAGACCCGGACAGAGGGGAGGGAGAGACCCAGTACTTC
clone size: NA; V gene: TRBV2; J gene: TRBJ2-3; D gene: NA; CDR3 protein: CASKGGATDTQYF; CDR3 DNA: TGTGCCAGCAAAGGAGGGGCCACAGATACGCAGTATTTT
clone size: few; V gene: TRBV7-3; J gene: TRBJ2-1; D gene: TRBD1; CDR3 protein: CASSPPDRNNEQFF; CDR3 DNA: TGTGCCAGCAGCCCCCCGGACAGGAACAATGAGCAGTTCTTC
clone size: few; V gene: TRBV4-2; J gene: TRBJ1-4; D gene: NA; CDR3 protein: CASSQVIGGGEKLFF; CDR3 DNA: TGTGCCAGCAGCCAAGTTATAGGGGGGGGTGAAAAACTGTTTTTT
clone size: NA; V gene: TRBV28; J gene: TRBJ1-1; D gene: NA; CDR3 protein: CASSLRRAEAFF; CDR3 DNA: TGTGCCAGCAGTCTACGCAGGGCTGAAGCTTTCTTT
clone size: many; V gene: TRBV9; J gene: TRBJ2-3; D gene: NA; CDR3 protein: CASSPQGTDTQYF; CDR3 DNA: TGTGCCAGCAGCCCTCAAGGCACAGATACGCAGTATTTT
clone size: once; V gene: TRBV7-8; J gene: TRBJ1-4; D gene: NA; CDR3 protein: CASSLGGRENEKLFF; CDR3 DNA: TGTGCCAGCAGCCTGGGGGGGAGAGAGAATGAAAAACTGTTTTTT
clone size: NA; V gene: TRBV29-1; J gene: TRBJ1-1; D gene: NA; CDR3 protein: CSGRRQLNTEAFF; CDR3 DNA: TGCAGCGGTCGGAGACAGTTGAACACTGAAGCTTTCTTT
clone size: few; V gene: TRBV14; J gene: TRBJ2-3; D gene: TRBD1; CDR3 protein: CASSHLWTGASADTQYF; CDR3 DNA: TGTGCCAGCAGCCACCTTTGGACAGGGGCAAGTGCAGATACGCAGTATTTT
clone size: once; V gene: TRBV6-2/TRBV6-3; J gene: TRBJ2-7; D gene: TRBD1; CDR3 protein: CASSFQGSWTGVEQYF; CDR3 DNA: TGTGCCAGCAGTTTCCAGGGGTCCTGGACAGGGGTCGAGCAGTACTTC
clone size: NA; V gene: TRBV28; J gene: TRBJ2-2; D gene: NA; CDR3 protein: CASSLYPGDHGELFF; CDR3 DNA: TGTGCCAGCAGTTTATACCCCGGGGATCACGGGGAGCTGTTTTTT
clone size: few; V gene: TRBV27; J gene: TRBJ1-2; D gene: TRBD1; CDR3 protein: CASSLGDRDGNYGYTF; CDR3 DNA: TGTGCCAGCAGTTTGGGGGACAGGGACGGAAACTATGGCTACACCTTC
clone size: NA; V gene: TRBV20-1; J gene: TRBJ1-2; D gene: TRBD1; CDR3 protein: CSAFRDRGPRDSYTF; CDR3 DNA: TGCAGTGCTTTCCGGGACAGGGGGCCAAGGGATAGCTACACCTTC
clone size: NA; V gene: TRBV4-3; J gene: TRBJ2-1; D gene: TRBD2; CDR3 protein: CASSQDLRGGDEQFF; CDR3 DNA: TGCGCCAGCAGCCAAGATCTCCGGGGGGGCGATGAGCAGTTCTTC
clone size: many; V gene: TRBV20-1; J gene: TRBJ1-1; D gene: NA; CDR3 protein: CSATFGAMNTEAFF; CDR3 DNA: TGCAGTGCTACATTCGGGGCAATGAACACTGAAGCTTTCTTT
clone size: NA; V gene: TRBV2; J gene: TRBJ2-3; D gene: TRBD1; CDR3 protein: CASTKDRGADTQYF; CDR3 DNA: TGTGCCAGCACCAAGGACAGGGGTGCAGATACGCAGTATTTT
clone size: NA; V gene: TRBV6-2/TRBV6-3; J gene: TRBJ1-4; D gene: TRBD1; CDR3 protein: CASRTGGEPTNEKLFF; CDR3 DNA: TGTGCCAGCCGAACAGGGGGCGAACCTACTAATGAAAAACTGTTTTTT
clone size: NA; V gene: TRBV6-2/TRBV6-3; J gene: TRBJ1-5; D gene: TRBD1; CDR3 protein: CASSYSRQGVNQPQHF; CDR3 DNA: TGTGCCAGCAGTTACTCGAGACAGGGGGTAAATCAGCCCCAGCATTTT
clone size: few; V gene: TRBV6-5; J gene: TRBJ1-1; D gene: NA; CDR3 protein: CASSYSGIYRVRAFF; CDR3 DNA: TGTGCCAGCAGTTACTCGGGTATCTACAGGGTGCGAGCTTTCTTT
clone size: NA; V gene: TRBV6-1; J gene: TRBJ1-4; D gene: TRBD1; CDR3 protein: CASIGQGYEKLFF; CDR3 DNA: TGTGCCAGCATCGGACAGGGGTATGAAAAACTGTTTTTT
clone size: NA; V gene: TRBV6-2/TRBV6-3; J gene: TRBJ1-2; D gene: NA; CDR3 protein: CASIESGANYGYTF; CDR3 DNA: TGTGCCAGCATCGAATCGGGCGCTAACTATGGCTACACCTTC
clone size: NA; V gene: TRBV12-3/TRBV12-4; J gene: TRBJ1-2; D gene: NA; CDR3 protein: CASTPGGGYGYTF; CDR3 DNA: TGTGCCAGCACCCCAGGAGGGGGCTATGGCTACACCTTC
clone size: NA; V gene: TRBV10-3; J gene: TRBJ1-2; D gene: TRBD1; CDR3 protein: CAVSEITGGNYGYTF; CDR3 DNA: TGTGCCGTCAGTGAGATCACAGGGGGGAACTATGGCTACACCTTC
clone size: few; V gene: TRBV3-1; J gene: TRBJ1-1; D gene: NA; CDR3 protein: CASSQDPQGLAFF; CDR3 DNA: TGTGCCAGCAGCCAAGATCCCCAGGGTTTAGCTTTCTTT
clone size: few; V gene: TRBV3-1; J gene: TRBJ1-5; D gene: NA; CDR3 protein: CASSHYQGEPQHF; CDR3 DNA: TGTGCCAGCAGCCATTATCAGGGTGAGCCCCAGCATTTT
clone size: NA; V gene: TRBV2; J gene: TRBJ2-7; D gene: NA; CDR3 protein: CASRESLGHDEQYF; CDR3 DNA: TGTGCCAGCAGGGAGTCCCTTGGACACGATGAGCAGTACTTC
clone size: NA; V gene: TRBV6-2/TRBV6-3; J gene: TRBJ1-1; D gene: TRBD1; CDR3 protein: CASRPGQSLTEAFF; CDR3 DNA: TGTGCCAGCAGACCGGGACAGTCCCTCACTGAAGCTTTCTTT
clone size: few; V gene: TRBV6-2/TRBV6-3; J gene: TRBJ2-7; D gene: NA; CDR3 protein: CASRIRDTTYEQYF; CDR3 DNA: TGTGCCAGCAGAATCCGGGACACCACTTACGAGCAGTACTTC
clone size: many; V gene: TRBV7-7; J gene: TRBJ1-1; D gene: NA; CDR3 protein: CASTPLGSWNTEAFF; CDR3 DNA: TGTGCCAGCACCCCCCTTGGTTCCTGGAATACTGAAGCTTTCTTT
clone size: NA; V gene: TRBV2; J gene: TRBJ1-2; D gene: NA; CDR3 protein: CASSEAAGGDGYTF; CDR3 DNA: TGTGCCAGCAGTGAAGCAGCAGGAGGGGATGGCTACACCTTC